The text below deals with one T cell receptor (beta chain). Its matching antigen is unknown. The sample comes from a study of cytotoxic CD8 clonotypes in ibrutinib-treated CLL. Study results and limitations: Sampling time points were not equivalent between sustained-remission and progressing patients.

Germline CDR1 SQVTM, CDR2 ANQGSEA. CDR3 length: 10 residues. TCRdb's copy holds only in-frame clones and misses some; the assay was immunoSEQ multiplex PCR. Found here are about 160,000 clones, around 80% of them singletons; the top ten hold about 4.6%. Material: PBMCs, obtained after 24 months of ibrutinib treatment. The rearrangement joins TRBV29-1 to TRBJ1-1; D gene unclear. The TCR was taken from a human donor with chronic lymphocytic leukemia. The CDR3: CAVGFTEAFF. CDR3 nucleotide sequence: TGCGCGGTGGGTTTCACTGAAGCTTTCTTT.